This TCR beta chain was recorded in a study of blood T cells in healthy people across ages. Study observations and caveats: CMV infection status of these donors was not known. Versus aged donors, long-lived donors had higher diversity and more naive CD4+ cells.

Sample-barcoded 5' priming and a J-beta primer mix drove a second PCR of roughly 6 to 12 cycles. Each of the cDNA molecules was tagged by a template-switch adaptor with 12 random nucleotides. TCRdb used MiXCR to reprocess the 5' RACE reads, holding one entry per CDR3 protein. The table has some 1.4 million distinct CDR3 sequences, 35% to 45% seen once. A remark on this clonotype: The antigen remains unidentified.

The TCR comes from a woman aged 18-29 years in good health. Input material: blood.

Written as DNA, the CDR3 is TGTGCCAGCAGTGAATTGGGGCTAGCGTGTTTTGCAGATACGCAGTATTTT. This gives the protein CASSELGLACFADTQYF. The chain couples TRBV25-1 to TRBJ2-3; D may be TRBD2 (6 bases). V shed 1 base and J shed 4 bases, with 18 bases lying between them. The CDR3 consists of 17 residues. Germline CDR1 is MGHDK and CDR2 is SYGVNS. Based on the CDR3 plus reference TRBV25-1 and TRBJ2-3, the full variable domain is EADIYQTPRYLVIGTGKKITLECSQTMGHDKMYWYQQDPGMELHLIHYSYGVNSTEKGDLSSESTVSRIRTEHFPLTLESARPSHTSQYLCASSELGLACFADTQYFGPGTRLTVL.